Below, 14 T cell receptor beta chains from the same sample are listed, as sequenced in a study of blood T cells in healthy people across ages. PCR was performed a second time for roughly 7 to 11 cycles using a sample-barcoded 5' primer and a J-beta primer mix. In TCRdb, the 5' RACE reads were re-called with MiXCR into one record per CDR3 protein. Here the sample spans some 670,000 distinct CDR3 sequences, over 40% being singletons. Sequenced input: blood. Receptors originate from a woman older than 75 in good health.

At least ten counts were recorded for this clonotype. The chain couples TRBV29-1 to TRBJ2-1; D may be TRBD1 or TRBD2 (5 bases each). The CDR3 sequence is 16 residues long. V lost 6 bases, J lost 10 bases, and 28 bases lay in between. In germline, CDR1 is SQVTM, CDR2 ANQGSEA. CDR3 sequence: CSVFEQSMGRRFEQFF. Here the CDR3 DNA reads TGCAGCGTGTTCGAACAAAGCATGGGACGTCGTTTCGAGCAGTTCTTC.

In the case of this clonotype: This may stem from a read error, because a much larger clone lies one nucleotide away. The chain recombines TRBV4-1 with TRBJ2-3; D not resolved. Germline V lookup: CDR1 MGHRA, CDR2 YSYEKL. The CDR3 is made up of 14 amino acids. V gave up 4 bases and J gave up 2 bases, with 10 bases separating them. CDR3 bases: TGCGCCAGCAGCCTTAGATGGGACACAGATACGCAGTATTTT. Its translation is CASSLRWDTDTQYF.

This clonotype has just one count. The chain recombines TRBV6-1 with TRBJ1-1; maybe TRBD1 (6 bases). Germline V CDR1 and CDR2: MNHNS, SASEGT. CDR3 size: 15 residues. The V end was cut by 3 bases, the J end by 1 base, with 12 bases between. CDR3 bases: TGTGCCAGCAGTGACAGGGGACACGCGAACACTGAAGCTTTCTTT. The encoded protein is CASSDRGHANTEAFF.

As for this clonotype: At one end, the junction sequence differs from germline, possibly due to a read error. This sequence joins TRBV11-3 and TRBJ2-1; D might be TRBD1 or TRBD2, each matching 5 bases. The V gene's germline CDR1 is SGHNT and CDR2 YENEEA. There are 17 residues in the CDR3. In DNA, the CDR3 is TGTACCAGCAGCTTAGGGACGGTTTCCCTCGGGTACAATGAGCAGTTCTTC. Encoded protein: CTSSLGTVSLGYNEQFF.

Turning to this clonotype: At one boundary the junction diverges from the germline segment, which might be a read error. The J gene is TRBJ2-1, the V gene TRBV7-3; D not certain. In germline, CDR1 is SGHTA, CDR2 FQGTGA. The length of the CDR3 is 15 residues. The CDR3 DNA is TGTGCCTGCAGCTTAACGTTTAGTCGCGACAATGAGCAGTTCTTC. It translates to CACSLTFSRDNEQFF.

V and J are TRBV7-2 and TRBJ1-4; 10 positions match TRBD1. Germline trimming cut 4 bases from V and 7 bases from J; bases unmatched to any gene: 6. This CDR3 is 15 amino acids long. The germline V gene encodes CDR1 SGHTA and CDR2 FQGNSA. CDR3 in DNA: TGTGCCAGCAGCTCGCGGGACAGGGGAATTGAAAAACTGTTTTTT. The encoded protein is CASSSRDRGIEKLFF. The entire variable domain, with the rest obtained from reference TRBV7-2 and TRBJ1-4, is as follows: GAGVSQSPSNKVTEKGKDVELRCDPISGHTALYWYRQSLGQGLEFLIYFQGNSAPDKSGLPSDRFSAERTGGSVSTLTIQRTQQEDSAVYLCASSSRDRGIEKLFFGSGTQLSVL.

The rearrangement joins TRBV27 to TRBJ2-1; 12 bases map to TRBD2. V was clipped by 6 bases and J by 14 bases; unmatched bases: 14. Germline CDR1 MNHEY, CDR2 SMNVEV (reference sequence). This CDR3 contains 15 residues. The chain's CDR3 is CASRHASGGAGGEFF. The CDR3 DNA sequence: TGTGCCAGCAGGCACGCTAGCGGGGGGGCCGGTGGTGAGTTCTTC.

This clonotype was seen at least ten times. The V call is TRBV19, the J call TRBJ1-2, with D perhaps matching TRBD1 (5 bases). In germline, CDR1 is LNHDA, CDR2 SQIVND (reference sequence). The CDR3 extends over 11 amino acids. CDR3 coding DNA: TGTGGAGCGACAGATCACTATGGCTACACCTTC. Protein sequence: CGATDHYGYTF.

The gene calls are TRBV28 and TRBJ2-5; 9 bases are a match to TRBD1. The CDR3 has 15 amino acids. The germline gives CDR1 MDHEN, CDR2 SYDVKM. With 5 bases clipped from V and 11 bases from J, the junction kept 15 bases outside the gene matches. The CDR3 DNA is TGTGCCAGCAGTCTTGCCGGGACAGGGAGCAATGAGCAGTACTTC. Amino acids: CASSLAGTGSNEQYF.

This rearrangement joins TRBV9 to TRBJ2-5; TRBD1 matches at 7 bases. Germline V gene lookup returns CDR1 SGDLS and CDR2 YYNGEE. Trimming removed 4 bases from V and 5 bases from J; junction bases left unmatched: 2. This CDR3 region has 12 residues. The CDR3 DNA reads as TGTGCCAGCAGCACACAGGGGGAGACCCAGTACTTC. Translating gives CASSTQGETQYF. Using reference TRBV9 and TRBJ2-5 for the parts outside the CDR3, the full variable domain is DSGVTQTPKHLITATGQRVTLRCSPRSGDLSVYWYQQSLDQGLQFLIQYYNGEERAKGNILERFSAQQFPDLHSELNLSSLELGDSALYFCASSTQGETQYFGPGTRLLVL.

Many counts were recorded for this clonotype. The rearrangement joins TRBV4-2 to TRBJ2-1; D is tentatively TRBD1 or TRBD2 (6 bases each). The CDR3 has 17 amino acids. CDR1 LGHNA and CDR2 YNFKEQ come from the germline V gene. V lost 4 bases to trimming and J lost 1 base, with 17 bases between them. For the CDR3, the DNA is TGTGCCAGCAGCCGTATGGGGGGCCTTGGGTCCTACAATGAGCAGTTCTTC. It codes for CASSRMGGLGSYNEQFF.

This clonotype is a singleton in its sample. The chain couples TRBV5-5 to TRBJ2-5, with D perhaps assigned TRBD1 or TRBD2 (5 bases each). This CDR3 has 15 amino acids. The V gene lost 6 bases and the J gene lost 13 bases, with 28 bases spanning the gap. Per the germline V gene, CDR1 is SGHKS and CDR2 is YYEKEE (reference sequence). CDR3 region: CASNEAGTRRNEWYF. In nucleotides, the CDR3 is TGTGCCAGCAACGAAGCCGGGACCCGACGCAACGAGTGGTACTTC.

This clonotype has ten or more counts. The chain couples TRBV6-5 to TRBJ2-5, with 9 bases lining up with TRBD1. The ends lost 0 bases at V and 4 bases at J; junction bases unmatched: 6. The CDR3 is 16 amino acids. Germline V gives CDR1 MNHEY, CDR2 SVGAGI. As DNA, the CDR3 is TGTGCCAGCAGTTACTCTTGGGACAGGGCAGGAGAGACCCAGTACTTC. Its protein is CASSYSWDRAGETQYF.

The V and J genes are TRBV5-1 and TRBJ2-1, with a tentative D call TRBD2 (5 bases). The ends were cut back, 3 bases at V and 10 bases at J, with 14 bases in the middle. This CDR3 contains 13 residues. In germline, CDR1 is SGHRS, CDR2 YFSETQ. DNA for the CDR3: TGCGCCAGCAGCTCTGGCAGCGGCAAGGAGCAGTTCTTC. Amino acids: CASSSGSGKEQFF.